This T cell receptor beta chain is from a study of blood T cell dynamics during melanoma immunotherapy. Turning to the study itself: Patients with metastatic melanoma got pembrolizumab or nivolumab-ipilimumab as first-line care.

For sorted CD8+ subsets, all extracted DNA was loaded. Generated by immunoSEQ multiplex PCR, the TCRdb table keeps only in-frame clones and is missing some. Counted here are around 3,500 clones, around 92% occurring once; the ten biggest clones make up under 0.6%. Time point indicated: pre-treatment baseline. V was trimmed by 5 bases and J by 3 bases, leaving 14 bases between them. In germline, CDR1 is PRHDT, CDR2 FYEKMQ (reference sequence). The CDR3 has 14 residues. This clone was seen only a few times. Its antigen is currently unknown. Study-level findings and limits: Immune-effector CD8+ cells best matched cell-free DNA CDR3 sequences and were most clonal. Whether repertoire-driving clones were melanoma-specific could not be determined.

The V gene is TRBV13, the J gene TRBJ2-7; D is unresolved. The clonotype originates from a human donor with melanoma. The sample consisted of effector memory CD8+ T cells from blood, taken from a patient treated with checkpoint blockade. The CDR3 here is CASSGRAKFYEQYF. The DNA for the CDR3 is TGTGCCAGCAGCGGAAGGGCTAAATTCTACGAGCAGTACTTC. Combining the CDR3 with reference TRBV13 and TRBJ2-7 gives the whole variable domain AAGVIQSPRHLIKEKRETATLKCYPIPRHDTVYWYQQGPGQDPQFLISFYEKMQSDKGSIPDRFSAQQFSDYHSELNMSSLELGDSALYFCASSGRAKFYEQYFGPGTRLTVT.